What follows are 12 T cell receptor beta chains derived from one specimen sequenced in a study of CD8 T cells in Susac syndrome. About 0.5 to 1 ug RNA was reverse transcribed with random hexamers. TCRdb itself ran the immunoSEQ multiplex PCR reads through MiXCR, one entry per CDR3 protein. The sample consists of 150,000 to 200,000 distinct CDR3 sequences, 92% of them appearing once. Input material: CD4+ T cells from PBMCs. The receptor source for this set is a human donor in good health.

This rearrangement joins TRBV20-1 to TRBJ2-7; the match to TRBD2 covers 7 bases. CDR3 length: 15 residues. V gave up 6 bases and J gave up 3 bases; unmatched junction bases: 14. Germline-derived CDR1 and CDR2 are DFQATT and SNEGSKA (reference sequence). As DNA, the CDR3 is TGCAGTGCGAATGAAGGGACTAACTCGGGCTACGAGCAGTACTTC. Translating gives CSANEGTNSGYEQYF.

V and J are TRBV30 and TRBJ1-2; TRBD1 matches at 7 bases. Germline V gene data show CDR1 as GTSNPN and CDR2 as SVGIG (reference sequence). V gave up 7 bases and J gave up 1 base; unmatched junction bases: 12. The CDR3 extends over 15 amino acids. CDR3 bases: TGTGCCTCTCCCCGGGACAGCCGACTTAACTATGGCTACACCTTC. Protein sequence: CASPRDSRLNYGYTF.

The chain joins TRBV19 to TRBJ1-1, with D unresolved. V was clipped by 5 bases and J by 0 bases, with 7 bases between them. Per germline, CDR1 LNHDA and CDR2 SQIVND (reference sequence). This CDR3 has 13 residues. This chain's CDR3 is CASSSTLNTEAFF. The CDR3 DNA sequence: TGTGCCAGTAGTTCGACATTGAACACTGAAGCTTTCTTT.

The J gene is TRBJ2-3, the V gene TRBV7-8; either TRBD1 or TRBD2 may fit D (7 bases each). The CDR3 sequence is 16 residues long. Germline V gene lookup returns CDR1 SGHVS and CDR2 FQNEAQ. Trimming left V 5 bases short and J 4 bases short, with 19 bases between. The CDR3 here is CASSPLGGQGADTQYF. CDR3 in DNA: TGTGCCAGCAGCCCCCTGGGAGGGCAGGGGGCAGATACGCAGTATTTT.

This chain links TRBV9 with TRBJ2-7, with D possibly TRBD2 on 6 matching bases. Germline loops: CDR1 SGDLS, CDR2 YYNGEE. Trimming removed 3 bases from V and 2 bases from J, with 18 bases in between. This CDR3 comprises 16 residues. The CDR3 is CASSESTGTGAYEQYF. The CDR3 DNA reads TGTGCCAGCAGCGAAAGCACCGGGACTGGGGCCTACGAGCAGTACTTC.

The genes are TRBV9 and TRBJ2-1, with 14 nucleotides matching TRBD2. Germline V lookup: CDR1 SGDLS, CDR2 YYNGEE. This CDR3 region has 17 residues. With V trimmed by 3 bases and J by 0 bases, 2 bases remained unmatched. CDR3 sequence reads: CASSAGTSGSSYNEQFF. The CDR3 nucleotides are TGTGCCAGCAGCGCCGGGACTAGCGGGAGCTCCTACAATGAGCAGTTCTTC.

The chain employs TRBV6-1 and TRBJ1-1; D unclear. V shed 3 bases and J shed 8 bases, with 10 bases lying between them. Germline V gives CDR1 MNHNS, CDR2 SASEGT. The CDR3 extends over 12 amino acids. CDR3 sequence reads: CASSDQDLEAFF. In DNA, the CDR3 is TGTGCCAGCAGTGACCAGGATCTCGAAGCTTTCTTT.

This clonotype has just one count. The chain carries TRBV6-1 and TRBJ2-1, with D perhaps given as TRBD1 or TRBD2 (5 bases each). Germline CDR1 is MNHNS and CDR2 is SASEGT. The V end lost 4 bases, the J end lost 6 bases, and 16 bases lay between the germline ends. The CDR3 covers 15 residues. The CDR3 region has the DNA TGTGCCAGCAGTGTTGGGGGTAATAGGGGCAATGAGCAGTTCTTC. This codes for CASSVGGNRGNEQFF.

Only one count was recorded for this clonotype. The V and J genes are TRBV20-1 and TRBJ2-1; possible D gene TRBD2, 7 bases. This CDR3 is built from 16 residues. V gave up 5 bases and J gave up 6 bases, with 23 bases separating them. CDR1 is DFQATT and CDR2 is SNEGSKA in the germline V gene (reference sequence). The CDR3 DNA reads TGCAGTGCTTCCCGCACTCTGGGGGGGCTTCTCAATGAGCAGTTCTTC. Its translation: CSASRTLGGLLNEQFF.

This clonotype occurred once. This chain links TRBV6-2 or TRBV6-3 with TRBJ2-3; no reliable D call. Trimming took 6 bases from V and 3 from J, leaving 10 bases between them. The CDR3 loop spans 13 amino acids. Germline V lookup: CDR1 MNHEY, CDR2 SVGEGT. In DNA, the CDR3 is TGTGCCAGCAGCCGCCCCCCAACAGATACGCAGTATTTT. It codes for CASSRPPTDTQYF.

The rearrangement links TRBV27 to TRBJ2-1; 9 positions match TRBD2. The CDR3 loop spans 15 amino acids. Germline loops: CDR1 MNHEY, CDR2 SMNVEV (reference sequence). The V segment lost 3 bases and the J segment 7 bases; nucleotides outside the gene matches: 7. Here the CDR3 reads CASSFIAGVGNEQFF. The CDR3 nucleotides are TGTGCCAGCAGTTTTATAGCGGGAGTGGGGAATGAGCAGTTCTTC.

V and J are TRBV24-1 and TRBJ2-2, with 8 bases fitting TRBD2. V trimming: 0 bases; J trimming: 5 bases; junction bases outside the gene matches: 4. This CDR3 comprises 16 residues. Per germline, CDR1 KGHDR and CDR2 SFDVKD. CDR3 amino acids: CATSDLSGRGTGELFF. CDR3 bases: TGTGCCACCAGTGATTTGAGCGGGAGAGGTACCGGGGAGCTGTTTTTT.